This T cell receptor (beta chain) was captured by sequencing in a study of cytomegalovirus exposure and HLA in healthy donors. Study summary: Genotyping of 400 or so donors showed that about 83% belonged to the Caucasian-associated ancestry cluster.

Study results and limitations: In vitro confirmation showed three CMV-associated chains to be CMV antigen specific. Rare TCR sequences dominated, though some public TCRs recurred in many donors.

For this clone: Its antigen is unidentified.

Trimming cost V 4 bases and J 7 bases; bases outside gene matches: 18. The CDR3 is made up of 17 amino acids. CDR1 and CDR2 from the germline V gene are SGHRS and YFSETQ. The study ran its PCR with 60 Vbeta and 13 Jbeta primers. Data came from immunoSEQ multiplex PCR; TCRdb stores just in-frame clones and leaves some out. The repertoire holds 35,000 to 40,000 clones, with around 70% as singletons. The chain carries TRBV5-1 and TRBJ1-2; 8 bases are shared with TRBD1. Sequencing used PBMCs. This sequence originates from a man aged 25-45 years in good health and CMV-seronegative. In DNA, the CDR3 is TGCGCCAGCAGCCCCCTAGAGTGGACAGGGACCTACCCTGGCTACACCTTC. Residues: CASSPLEWTGTYPGYTF.